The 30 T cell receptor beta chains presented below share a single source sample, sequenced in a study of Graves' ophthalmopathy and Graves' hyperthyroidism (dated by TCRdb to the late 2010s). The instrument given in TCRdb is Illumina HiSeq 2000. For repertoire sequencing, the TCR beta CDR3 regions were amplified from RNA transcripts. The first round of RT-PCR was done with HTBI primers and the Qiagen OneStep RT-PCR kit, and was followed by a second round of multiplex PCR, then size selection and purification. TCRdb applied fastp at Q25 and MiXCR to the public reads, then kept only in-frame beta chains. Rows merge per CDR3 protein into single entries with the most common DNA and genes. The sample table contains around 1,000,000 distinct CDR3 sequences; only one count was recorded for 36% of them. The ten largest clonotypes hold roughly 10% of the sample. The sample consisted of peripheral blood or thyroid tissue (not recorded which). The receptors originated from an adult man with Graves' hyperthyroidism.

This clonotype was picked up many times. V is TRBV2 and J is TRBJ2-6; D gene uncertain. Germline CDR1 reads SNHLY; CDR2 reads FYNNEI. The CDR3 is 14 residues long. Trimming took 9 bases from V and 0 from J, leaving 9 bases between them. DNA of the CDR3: TGTGCCAGTGGTGCGTACTCTGGGGCCAACGTCCTGACTTTC. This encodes CASGAYSGANVLTF.

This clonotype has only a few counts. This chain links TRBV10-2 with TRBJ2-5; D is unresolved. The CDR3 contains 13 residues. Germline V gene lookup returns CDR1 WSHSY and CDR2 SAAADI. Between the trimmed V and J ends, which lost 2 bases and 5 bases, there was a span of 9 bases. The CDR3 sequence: CASSEPHAETQYF. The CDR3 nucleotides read TGCGCCAGCAGTGAGCCGCACGCGGAGACCCAGTACTTC.

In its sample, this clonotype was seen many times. The CDR3 coding sequence is TGTGCCACCAGCAGAGATGGAAGCGGGTACTACGAGCAGTACTTC. This codes for CATSRDGSGYYEQYF. J is TRBJ2-7 and V is TRBV15, with D perhaps matching TRBD2 (6 bases). Trimming shortened V by 0 bases and J by 3 bases, and 12 bases separated the two germline ends. There are 15 residues in the CDR3. CDR1 and CDR2 from the germline V gene are LNHNV and YYDKDF (reference sequence).

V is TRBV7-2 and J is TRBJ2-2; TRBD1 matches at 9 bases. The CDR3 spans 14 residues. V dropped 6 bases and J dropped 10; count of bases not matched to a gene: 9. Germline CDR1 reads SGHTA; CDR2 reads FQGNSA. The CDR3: CASSRDRETVELFF. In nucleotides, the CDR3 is TGTGCCAGCAGTAGGGACAGGGAAACGGTGGAGCTGTTTTTT.

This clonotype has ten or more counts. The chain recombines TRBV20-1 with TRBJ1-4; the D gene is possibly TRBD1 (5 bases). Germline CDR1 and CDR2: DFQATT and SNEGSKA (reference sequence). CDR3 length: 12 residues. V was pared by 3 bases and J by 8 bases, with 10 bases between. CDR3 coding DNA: TGCAGTGCTAGGTCCAGGGAGGAAAAACTGTTTTTT. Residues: CSARSREEKLFF.

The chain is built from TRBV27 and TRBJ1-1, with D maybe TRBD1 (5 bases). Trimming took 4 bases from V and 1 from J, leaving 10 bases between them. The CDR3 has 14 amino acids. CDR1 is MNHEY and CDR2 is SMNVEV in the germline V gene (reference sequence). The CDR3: CASSSGATNTEAFF. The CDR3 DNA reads TGTGCCAGCAGTTCCGGGGCTACGAACACTGAAGCTTTCTTT.

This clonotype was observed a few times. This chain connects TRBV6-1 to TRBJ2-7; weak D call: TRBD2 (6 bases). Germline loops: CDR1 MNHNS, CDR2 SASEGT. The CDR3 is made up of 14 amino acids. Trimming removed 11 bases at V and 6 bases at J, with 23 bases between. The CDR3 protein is CASRGTGSMSEQYF. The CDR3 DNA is TGTGCCTCGCGGGGTACGGGATCGATGTCCGAGCAGTACTTC.

The CDR3 coding sequence is TGTGCCAGCAGCTTACCCCGGTTAGGGGACGCTGAAGCTTTCTTT. Amino acids: CASSLPRLGDAEAFF. This sequence joins TRBV7-9 and TRBJ1-1; a weak D match, TRBD1 (5 bases). The germline V and J ends were trimmed by 2 bases and 6 bases, with 16 bases remaining between them. CDR1 is SEHNR, CDR2 FQNEAQ, per germline (reference sequence). The CDR3 runs 15 residues. The whole variable domain, filled in from reference TRBV7-9 and TRBJ1-1, reads DTGVSQNPRHKITKRGQNVTFRCDPISEHNRLYWYRQTLGQGPEFLTYFQNEAQLEKSRLLSDRFSAERPKGSFSTLEIQRTEQGDSAMYLCASSLPRLGDAEAFFGQGTRLTVV.

The CDR3 sequence is CASSSKSLAEETQYF. As DNA, the CDR3 is TGTGCCAGCAGTTCGAAATCTCTAGCGGAAGAGACCCAGTACTTC. The chain links TRBV6-5 to TRBJ2-5; 7 bases are a match to TRBD2. The J segment lost 3 bases and the V segment lost 4 bases, leaving 8 bases of the junction unmatched. The germline V gene encodes CDR1 MNHEY and CDR2 SVGAGI. The length of the CDR3 is 15 residues.

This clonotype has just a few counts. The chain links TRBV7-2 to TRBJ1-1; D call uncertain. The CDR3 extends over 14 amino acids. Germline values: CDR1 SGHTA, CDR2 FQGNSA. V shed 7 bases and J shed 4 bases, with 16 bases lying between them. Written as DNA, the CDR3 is TGTGCCAGCACCCTTTCGGGTGCAACCACTGAAGCTTTCTTT. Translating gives CASTLSGATTEAFF. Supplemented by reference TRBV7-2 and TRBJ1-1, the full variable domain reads GAGVSQSPSNKVTEKGKDVELRCDPISGHTALYWYRQSLGQGLEFLIYFQGNSAPDKSGLPSDRFSAERTGGSVSTLTIQRTQQEDSAVYLCASTLSGATTEAFFGQGTRLTVV.

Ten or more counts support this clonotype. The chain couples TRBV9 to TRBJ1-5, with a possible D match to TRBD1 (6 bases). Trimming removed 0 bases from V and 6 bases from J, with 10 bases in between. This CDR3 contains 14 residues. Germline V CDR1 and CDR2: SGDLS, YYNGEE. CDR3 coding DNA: TGTGCCAGCAGCGTAGGGTTGGGGGCTCAGCCCCAGCATTTT. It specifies CASSVGLGAQPQHF.

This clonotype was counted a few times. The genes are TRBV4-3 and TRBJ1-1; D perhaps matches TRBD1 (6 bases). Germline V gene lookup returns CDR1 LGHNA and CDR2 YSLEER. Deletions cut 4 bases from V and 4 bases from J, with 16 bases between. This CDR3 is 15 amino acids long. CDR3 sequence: CASSPGSQGRTEAFF. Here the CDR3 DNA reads TGCGCCAGCAGCCCCGGCTCGCAGGGGCGCACTGAAGCTTTCTTT.

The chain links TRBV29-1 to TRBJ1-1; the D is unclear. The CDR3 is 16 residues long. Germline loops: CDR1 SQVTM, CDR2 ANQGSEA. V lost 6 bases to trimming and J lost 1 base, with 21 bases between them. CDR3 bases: TGCAGCGTGGCGGGTACTAGCGGGGTTACGAACACTGAAGCTTTCTTT. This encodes CSVAGTSGVTNTEAFF.

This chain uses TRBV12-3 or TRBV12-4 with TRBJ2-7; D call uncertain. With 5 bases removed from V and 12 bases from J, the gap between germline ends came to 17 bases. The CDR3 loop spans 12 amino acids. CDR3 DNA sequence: TGTGCCAGCAGTAACAACCAGTTCGACCGGTACTTC. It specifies CASSNNQFDRYF.

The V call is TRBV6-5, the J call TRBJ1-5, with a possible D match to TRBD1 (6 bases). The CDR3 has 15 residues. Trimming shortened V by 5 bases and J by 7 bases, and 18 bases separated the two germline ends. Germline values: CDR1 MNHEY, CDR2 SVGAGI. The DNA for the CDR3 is TGTGCCAGCAGTGAGCTCGCACAGGGTCACCAGCCCCAGCATTTT. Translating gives CASSELAQGHQPQHF.

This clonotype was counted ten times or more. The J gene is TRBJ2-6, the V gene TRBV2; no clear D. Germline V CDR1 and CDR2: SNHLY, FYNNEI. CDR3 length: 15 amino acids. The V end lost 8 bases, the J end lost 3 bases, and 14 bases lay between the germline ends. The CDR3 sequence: CASLEELRGANVLTF. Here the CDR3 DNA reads TGTGCCAGCCTCGAGGAACTCCGTGGGGCCAACGTCCTGACTTTC.

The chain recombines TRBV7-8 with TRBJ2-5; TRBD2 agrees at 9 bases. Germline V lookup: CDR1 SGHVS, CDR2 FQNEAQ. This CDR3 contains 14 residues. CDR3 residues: CASLAGVMKETQYF. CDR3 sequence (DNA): TGTGCTAGCTTAGCGGGAGTTATGAAAGAGACCCAGTACTTC.

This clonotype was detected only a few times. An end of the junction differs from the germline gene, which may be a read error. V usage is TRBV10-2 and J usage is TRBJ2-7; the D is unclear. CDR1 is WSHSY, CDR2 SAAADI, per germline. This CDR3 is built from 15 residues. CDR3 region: CASSSRKTEGYEQYF. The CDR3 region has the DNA TGTGCCAGCAGTAGTCGCAAGACGGAAGGCTACGAGCAGTACTTC.

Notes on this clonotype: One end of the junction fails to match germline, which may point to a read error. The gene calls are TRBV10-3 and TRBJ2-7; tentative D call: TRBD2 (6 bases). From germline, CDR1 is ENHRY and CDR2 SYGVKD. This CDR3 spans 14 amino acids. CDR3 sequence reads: CAISGDSSTYERYF. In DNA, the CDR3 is TGTGCCATCAGTGGGGACTCCTCCACCTACGAGCGGTACTTC.

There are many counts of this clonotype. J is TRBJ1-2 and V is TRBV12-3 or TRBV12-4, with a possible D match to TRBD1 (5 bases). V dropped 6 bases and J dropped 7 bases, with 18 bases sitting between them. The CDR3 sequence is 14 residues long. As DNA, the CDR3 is TGTGCCAGCAGACCTATCGGGACCGAGCCTGGCTACACCTTC. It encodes CASRPIGTEPGYTF.

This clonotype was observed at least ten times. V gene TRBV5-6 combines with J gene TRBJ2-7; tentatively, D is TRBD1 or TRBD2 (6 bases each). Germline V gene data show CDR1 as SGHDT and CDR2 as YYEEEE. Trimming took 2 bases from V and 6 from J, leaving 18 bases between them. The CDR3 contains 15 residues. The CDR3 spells CASSFRGVGVVEQYF. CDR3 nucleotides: TGTGCCAGCAGCTTTAGGGGGGTTGGAGTCGTCGAGCAGTACTTC.

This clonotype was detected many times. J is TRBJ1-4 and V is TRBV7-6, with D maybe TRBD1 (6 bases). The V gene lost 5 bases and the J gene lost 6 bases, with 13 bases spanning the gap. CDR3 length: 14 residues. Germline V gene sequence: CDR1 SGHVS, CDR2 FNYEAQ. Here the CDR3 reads CASSDGTKYEKLFF. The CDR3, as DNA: TGTGCCAGCAGCGACGGGACAAAATATGAAAAACTGTTTTTT.

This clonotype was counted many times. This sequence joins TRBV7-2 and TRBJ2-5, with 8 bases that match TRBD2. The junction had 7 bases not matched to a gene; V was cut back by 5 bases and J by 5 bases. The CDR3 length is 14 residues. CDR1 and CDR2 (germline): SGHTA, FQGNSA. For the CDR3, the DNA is TGTGCCAGCAGCAGAATAGCGGGACGGGAGACCCAGTACTTC. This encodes CASSRIAGRETQYF.

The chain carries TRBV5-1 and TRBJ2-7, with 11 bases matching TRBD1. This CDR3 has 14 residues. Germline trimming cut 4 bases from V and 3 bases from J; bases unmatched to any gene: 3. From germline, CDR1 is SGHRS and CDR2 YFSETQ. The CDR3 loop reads CASSTGQGDYEQYF. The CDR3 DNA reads TGCGCCAGCAGCACGGGACAGGGGGACTACGAGCAGTACTTC.

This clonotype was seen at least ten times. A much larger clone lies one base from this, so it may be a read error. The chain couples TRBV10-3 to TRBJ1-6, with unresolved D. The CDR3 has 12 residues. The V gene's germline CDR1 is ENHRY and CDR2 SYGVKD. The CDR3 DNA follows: TGTGTCATCAGTCAGCAGAATTCACCCCTCCACTTT. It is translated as CVISQQNSPLHF.

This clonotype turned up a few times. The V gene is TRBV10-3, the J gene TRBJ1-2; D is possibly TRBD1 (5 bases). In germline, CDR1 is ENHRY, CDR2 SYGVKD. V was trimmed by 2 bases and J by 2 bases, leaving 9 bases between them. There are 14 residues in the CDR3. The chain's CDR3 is CAISEGDGNYGYTF. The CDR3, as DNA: TGTGCCATCAGTGAGGGGGACGGGAACTATGGCTACACCTTC.

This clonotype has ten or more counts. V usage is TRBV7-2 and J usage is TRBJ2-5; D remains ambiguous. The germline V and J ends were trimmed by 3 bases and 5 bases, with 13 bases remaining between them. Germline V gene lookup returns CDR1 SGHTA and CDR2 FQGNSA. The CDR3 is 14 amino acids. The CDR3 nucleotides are TGTGCCAGCAGCTTCTTAACTGGGTGGGAGACCCAGTACTTC. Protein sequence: CASSFLTGWETQYF. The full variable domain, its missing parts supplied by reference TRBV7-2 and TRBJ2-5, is GAGVSQSPSNKVTEKGKDVELRCDPISGHTALYWYRQSLGQGLEFLIYFQGNSAPDKSGLPSDRFSAERTGGSVSTLTIQRTQQEDSAVYLCASSFLTGWETQYFGPGTRLLVL.

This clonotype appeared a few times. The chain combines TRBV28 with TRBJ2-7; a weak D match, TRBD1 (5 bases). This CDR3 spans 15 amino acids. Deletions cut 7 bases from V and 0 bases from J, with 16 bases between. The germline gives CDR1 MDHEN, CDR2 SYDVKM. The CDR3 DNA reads TGTGCCAGCAACAGACAGTGCCTGAACTCCTACGAGCAGTACTTC. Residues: CASNRQCLNSYEQYF.

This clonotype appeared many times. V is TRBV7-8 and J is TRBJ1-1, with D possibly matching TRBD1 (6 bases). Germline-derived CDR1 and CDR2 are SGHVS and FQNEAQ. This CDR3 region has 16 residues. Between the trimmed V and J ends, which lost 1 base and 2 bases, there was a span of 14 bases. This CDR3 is CASSLVRGVRNTEAFF. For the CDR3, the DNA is TGTGCCAGCAGCTTAGTCAGGGGCGTGCGAAACACTGAAGCTTTCTTT.

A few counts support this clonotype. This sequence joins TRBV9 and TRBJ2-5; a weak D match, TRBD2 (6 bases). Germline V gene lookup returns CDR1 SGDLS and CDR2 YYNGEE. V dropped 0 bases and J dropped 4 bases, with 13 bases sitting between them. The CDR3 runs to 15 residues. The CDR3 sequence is CASSVGAEGRETQYF. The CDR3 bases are TGTGCCAGCAGCGTAGGTGCGGAGGGCCGAGAGACCCAGTACTTC.